Reported below is one TCR beta chain. As yet, its antigen is unknown. The data are from a study of human T cells and chemical hapten exposure. About the study: Enrolled patients were predominantly female and had alopecia areata, totalis or universalis. Study-wide findings and caveats: Following DPC sensitization, TCRs present above 1 in 1000 frequency showed no change.

MiXCR, run by TCRdb on the RACE reads, gives a single entry per CDR3 protein. The table lists about 140,000 distinct CDR3 sequences, roughly 10% of them singletons. This CDR3 spans 14 amino acids. Trimming stripped 7 bases from V and 2 bases from J, with 15 bases between. In germline, CDR1 is MNHEY, CDR2 SVGAGI. Stated time point: patch test 2, 6 weeks after DPC sensitization. Treatment described: therapeutic diphenylcyclopropenone sensitization with weekly scalp DPC. The sample consisted of whole blood, taken in connection with sensitization to the hapten diphenylcyclopropenone (DPC). The clonotype comes from a woman in her 50s with alopecia areata. Some clones in this sample may be carry-over from other donors' samples. The chain is built from TRBV6-5 and TRBJ2-7; no reliable D call. CDR3 in amino acids: CASIGVSPPYEQYF. The CDR3 nucleotides are TGTGCCAGCATCGGAGTTAGTCCCCCCTACGAGCAGTACTTC.